The 17 T cell receptor beta chains presented below share a single source sample, sequenced in a study of blood T cell repertoires in COVID-19. Some clones are missing from TCRdb's copy, which holds only in-frame ones; the method was immunoSEQ multiplex PCR. The table has 95,000 to 100,000 clones, 91% seen once. Sequencing input: peripheral blood. The source is a man aged 45-65 years with acute or convalescent COVID-19.

CDR3 loop: CASSILPGFNYGYTF. Here the CDR3 DNA reads TGTGCCAGTAGTATCCTTCCGGGTTTTAACTATGGCTACACCTTC. The chain couples TRBV19 to TRBJ1-2; no firm D call. Trimming removed 3 bases from V and 1 base from J, with 12 bases in between. This CDR3 spans 15 amino acids. Germline V gives CDR1 LNHDA, CDR2 SQIVND (reference sequence).

This chain links TRBV7-9 with TRBJ2-1; TRBD1 agrees at 7 bases. This CDR3 contains 13 residues. Losses at the gene ends were 4 bases for V and 6 bases for J; bases not matched to a gene: 3. Germline CDR1 reads SEHNR; CDR2 reads FQNEAQ (reference sequence). CDR3 protein: CASSSGQFNEQFF. CDR3 bases: TGTGCCAGCAGCTCGGGACAGTTCAATGAGCAGTTCTTC.

This clone was recorded once. The chain is built from TRBV6-1 and TRBJ2-7; 11 bases align to TRBD2. Germline values: CDR1 MNHNS, CDR2 SASEGT. Germline trimming cut 3 bases from V and 0 bases from J; bases unmatched to any gene: 1. The length of the CDR3 is 15 residues. CDR3 sequence reads: CASSETSGDSYEQYF. DNA of the CDR3: TGTGCCAGCAGTGAGACTAGCGGGGACTCCTACGAGCAGTACTTC.

This sequence joins TRBV6-2 or TRBV6-3 and TRBJ2-1; 8 positions match TRBD2. With 0 bases clipped from V and 3 bases from J, the junction kept 7 bases outside the gene matches. CDR1 and CDR2 from the germline V gene are MNHEY and SVGEGT. The CDR3 has 17 amino acids. In DNA, the CDR3 is TGTGCCAGCAGTTACTCGATCGAAGCGGGGGTCTACAATGAGCAGTTCTTC. Protein: CASSYSIEAGVYNEQFF.

The rearrangement links TRBV7-9 to TRBJ1-5; D remains ambiguous. This CDR3 contains 12 residues. Trimming stripped 0 bases from V and 15 bases from J, with 12 bases between. Germline loops: CDR1 SEHNR, CDR2 FQNEAQ (reference sequence). Here the CDR3 DNA reads TGTGCCAGCAGCTTAGCCGATGGAGCCCGGCATTTT. It translates to CASSLADGARHF.

The V and J genes are TRBV6-2 or TRBV6-3 and TRBJ2-1, with 13 bases identical to TRBD2. V dropped 5 bases and J dropped 4; count of bases not matched to a gene: 8. Germline V gene sequence: CDR1 MNHEY, CDR2 SVGEGT. This CDR3 spans 17 amino acids. Here the CDR3 DNA reads TGTGCCAGCAGTACGGGACTAGCGGGATCTAGGTACAATGAGCAGTTCTTC. Protein: CASSTGLAGSRYNEQFF.

The chain recombines TRBV4-1 with TRBJ2-2; a weak D match, TRBD2 (6 bases). V lost 4 bases, J lost 7 bases, and 16 bases lay in between. This CDR3 comprises 15 residues. Germline V gene sequence: CDR1 MGHRA, CDR2 YSYEKL. This CDR3 reads CASSLRGGADGELFF. For the CDR3, the DNA is TGCGCCAGCAGCCTCCGGGGCGGGGCTGACGGGGAGCTGTTTTTT.

V is TRBV6-5 and J is TRBJ2-3; 7 bases fit TRBD1. Trimming at V came to 5 bases and at J to 4 bases, leaving 6 bases not matched to a gene. The CDR3 totals 14 residues. The germline CDR1 and CDR2 sequences are MNHEY and SVGAGI. This CDR3 is CASSTHQGADTQYF. In DNA, the CDR3 is TGTGCCAGCAGTACTCACCAGGGGGCAGATACGCAGTATTTT.

This clone showed up just once. The rearrangement links TRBV11-2 to TRBJ2-2, with D hard to call. The V end was cut by 5 bases, the J end by 2 bases, with 15 bases between. CDR3 length equals 16 residues. Per germline, CDR1 SGHAT and CDR2 FQNNGV. CDR3 sequence: CASSVGYGYNTGELFF. CDR3 bases: TGTGCCAGCAGCGTCGGGTACGGATATAACACCGGGGAGCTGTTTTTT.

This clone was counted a single time. CDR3 amino acids: CASSLSSQFNEQFF. CDR3 coding DNA: TGTGCCAGCAGTTTATCGAGTCAATTCAATGAGCAGTTCTTC. The J gene is TRBJ2-1, the V gene TRBV27; D gene unclear. V was clipped by 0 bases and J by 6 bases, with 9 bases between them. The germline gives CDR1 MNHEY, CDR2 SMNVEV (reference sequence). The CDR3 runs 14 residues.

This chain links TRBV9 with TRBJ1-1; maybe TRBD1 (5 bases). V was trimmed by 4 bases and J by 6 bases, leaving 19 bases between them. CDR3 length: 15 residues. The germline V gene encodes CDR1 SGDLS and CDR2 YYNGEE. Written as DNA, the CDR3 is TGTGCCAGCAGCCCGTTCGATGTAGGGGATGCTGAAGCTTTCTTT. Translation: CASSPFDVGDAEAFF.

The chain has TRBV12-3 or TRBV12-4 and TRBJ1-5, with D perhaps TRBD1 (6 bases). This CDR3 comprises 13 residues. V was cut by 5 bases and J by 7 bases, with 12 bases left in between. CDR3 nucleotides: TGTGCCAGCAGTAAAGGGGGGGAACAGCCCCAGCATTTT. Translation: CASSKGGEQPQHF.

The chain combines TRBV6-2 or TRBV6-3 with TRBJ2-2, with TRBD2 as a possible D gene (6 bases). The V gene's germline CDR1 is MNHEY and CDR2 SVGEGT. V lost 0 bases and J lost 2, with 13 bases in between. CDR3 length: 17 residues. DNA of the CDR3: TGTGCCAGCAGTTACTCAAGAGGGACTCTCAACACCGGGGAGCTGTTTTTT. This encodes CASSYSRGTLNTGELFF.

CDR3: CASSQAGVGYTF. CDR3 coding DNA: TGTGCCAGCAGCCAAGCGGGGGTCGGCTACACCTTC. The V gene is TRBV3-1 (or the pseudogene TRBV3-2), the J gene TRBJ1-2, with D possibly matching TRBD1 (5 bases). V was clipped by 1 base and J by 8 bases, with 8 bases between them. The CDR3 consists of 12 residues. The germline gives CDR1 LGHDT, CDR2 YNNKEL (reference sequence).

The chain is built from TRBV5-6 and TRBJ2-7; 9 bases line up with TRBD2. This CDR3 comprises 14 residues. Trimming cost V 2 bases and J 1 base; bases outside gene matches: 1. CDR1 is SGHDT, CDR2 YYEEEE, per germline. The CDR3 here is CASSLTSGSYEQYF. The CDR3 DNA reads as TGTGCCAGCAGCTTAACTAGCGGGTCCTACGAGCAGTACTTC.

This clone has a handful of counts. The V and J genes are TRBV19 and TRBJ1-1; D is undetermined. The CDR3 loop spans 16 amino acids. Per the germline V gene, CDR1 is LNHDA and CDR2 is SQIVND (reference sequence). V dropped 1 base and J dropped 4 bases, with 16 bases sitting between them. The CDR3 loop is CASSIGFVPLSTEAFF. DNA of the CDR3: TGTGCCAGTAGTATAGGTTTTGTACCGCTGAGCACTGAAGCTTTCTTT. Drawing the rest from reference TRBV19 and TRBJ1-1, the complete variable domain is DGGITQSPKYLFRKEGQNVTLSCEQNLNHDAMYWYRQDPGQGLRLIYYSQIVNDFQKGDIAEGYSVSREKKESFPLTVTSAQKNPTAFYLCASSIGFVPLSTEAFFGQGTRLTVV.

The CDR3 DNA is TGCGCCAGCAGCTTGGCCCCAGTCAATGAGCAGTTCTTC. Protein: CASSLAPVNEQFF. V is TRBV5-1 and J is TRBJ2-1; D ambiguous. With 0 bases removed from V and 6 bases from J, the gap between germline ends came to 7 bases. CDR3 length equals 13 residues. Germline CDR1 and CDR2: SGHRS and YFSETQ.